Sequencing of this T cell receptor (beta chain) was carried out in a study of shared T cell receptors in the human thymus. The V gene lost 3 bases and the J gene lost 17 bases, with 17 bases spanning the gap. There are 13 residues in the CDR3. Germline CDR1 LGHNT, CDR2 FRNRAP. Sequencing was performed with immunoSEQ multiplex PCR; in TCRdb, only in-frame clones are kept and a portion is missing. The sample includes 700,000 or so clones, approximately 85% of them seen just once. The sample was also linked to a second study, of human thymus T cells. That source adds: Thymus specimens were resections from corrective heart surgery.

The TCR comes from a girl less than two years old with a congenital heart defect. V is TRBV12-5 and J is TRBJ1-6, with D uncertain. Specimen: thymocytes. CDR3 DNA sequence: TGTGCTAGTGGTTTTCACCCCGGGGAGGAAGTCCACTTT. Protein product: CASGFHPGEEVHF.